Detailed here is one TCR beta chain. The antigen it binds to is not known. No clone much larger than this one lies a single base away; base qualities are absent. Library prep was done by the immunoSEQ multiplex PCR assay. TCRdb limited this immuneACCESS table to in-frame rearrangements with V and J called. A share of clones is missing; checked studies link under half to unresolved V genes, and the rest is unexplained. This sample is represented by 45,000 or so clones; around 89% of them were singletons. The ten largest account for roughly 1.2% of the sample. These data are taken from a study of T cell changes during pregnancy in multiple sclerosis (dated by TCRdb to between 2019 and 2020). Regarding the complete study: In women with multiple sclerosis, the researchers looked at how the T cell repertoire shifted as pregnancy progressed.

This TCR was sampled from a female donor with multiple sclerosis, enrolled in a pregnancy study. The sequences come from CD4+ T cells from peripheral blood mononuclear cells, collected after pregnancy.

In nucleotide form, the sequence is TGTGCCAGTAGTAAATCGACAGGGACCGCTAACTATGGCTACACCTTC. Its product reads: CASSKSTGTANYGYTF. The chain couples TRBV19 to TRBJ1-2; 7 nucleotides in the junction match TRBD1. The CDR3 spans 16 residues, from the cysteine through the phenylalanine. Only the CDR3 region is kept as DNA, spanning 48 bases read in frame from base 1. Germline trimming amounts to 4 bases on V and 0 bases on J, with 8 as the count of junction bases outside the gene matches. CDR1 LNHDA and CDR2 SQIVND are derived from the germline V gene (reference sequence).